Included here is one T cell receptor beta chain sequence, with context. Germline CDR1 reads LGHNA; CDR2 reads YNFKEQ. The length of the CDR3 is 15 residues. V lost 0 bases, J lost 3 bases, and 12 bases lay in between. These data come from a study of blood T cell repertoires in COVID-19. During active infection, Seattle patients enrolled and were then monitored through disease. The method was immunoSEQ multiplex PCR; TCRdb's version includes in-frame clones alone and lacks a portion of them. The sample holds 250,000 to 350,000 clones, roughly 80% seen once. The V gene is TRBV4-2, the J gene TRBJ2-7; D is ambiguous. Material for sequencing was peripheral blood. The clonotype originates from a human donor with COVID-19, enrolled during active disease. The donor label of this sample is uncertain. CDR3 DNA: TGTGCCAGCAGCCAAGATTCAAACGAGAACTACGAGCAGTACTTC. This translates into CASSQDSNENYEQYF.